The text below deals with one T cell receptor (beta chain). No antigen is known for it. Only Caucasian adults living in Nashville, Tennessee served as donors. The authors divided CD4+ cells into CD45RA+ naive and CD45RA-negative memory subsets. This entry comes from a study of shared clonotypes between healthy human individuals. Study-wide findings and caveats: An anticipated effect of sequencing depth on clonotype sharing among donors was recognized.

TCRdb's copy holds only in-frame clones and misses some; the assay was immunoSEQ multiplex PCR. Of approximately 2.1 million clones listed, 85% to 95% are singletons. The source material was naive CD4+ T cells from PBMCs. Subset: CD45RA+ positively selected. The clonotype was recovered from a man younger than 35 in good health. Some clones in this sample may be carry-over from other donors' samples.

CDR3 in DNA: TGTGCCAGCAGGACAAGGACCGGCGAGCAGTTCTTC. It is translated as CASRTRTGEQFF. The chain joins TRBV6-5 to TRBJ2-1; no definite D call. CDR3 length: 12 residues. Trimming removed 6 bases at V and 10 bases at J, with 13 bases between. Germline values: CDR1 MNHEY, CDR2 SVGAGI.